These 21 T cell receptor beta chains were sequenced from one sample in a study of blood T cells in healthy people across ages. The second PCR ran roughly 6 to 12 cycles with a sample-barcoded 5' primer and J-beta primers. MiXCR, applied by TCRdb to the 5' RACE reads, yields one record per CDR3 protein. The sample shows about 1.5 million distinct CDR3 sequences, under 55% of them seen only once. The sample was blood. The receptors derive from a young woman in good health.

The genes are TRBV11-2 and TRBJ2-5, with 9 bases fitting TRBD2. Germline V lookup: CDR1 SGHAT, CDR2 FQNNGV. The CDR3 has 14 residues. Trimming at V came to 11 bases and at J to 4 bases, leaving 11 bases not matched to a gene. This chain's CDR3 is CAGMAGTSIETQYF. The CDR3 DNA is TGTGCCGGCATGGCGGGGACTAGCATAGAGACCCAGTACTTC.

About this clonotype: An end of the junction differs from the germline gene, which may be a read error. This chain links TRBV12-3 or TRBV12-4 with TRBJ1-1; weak D call: TRBD1 (6 bases). The CDR3 contains 13 residues. CDR3 sequence reads: CASREGGGTGAFF. DNA for the CDR3: TGTGCCAGCAGGGAGGGGGGTGGCACTGGAGCTTTCTTT.

V usage is TRBV2 and J usage is TRBJ2-7; D is possibly TRBD1 (5 bases). Germline assignment: CDR1 SNHLY and CDR2 FYNNEI. CDR3 length equals 16 residues. The V end lost 6 bases, the J end lost 2 bases, and 20 bases lay between the germline ends. The CDR3 region is CASSQPEQAMAYEQYF. For the CDR3, the DNA is TGTGCCAGCAGCCAACCCGAACAGGCTATGGCCTACGAGCAGTACTTC.

This clonotype was picked up many times. The chain combines TRBV10-3 with TRBJ2-1; D not certain. Trimming removed 7 bases from V and 0 bases from J, with 10 bases in between. Per the germline V gene, CDR1 is ENHRY and CDR2 is SYGVKD. This CDR3 has 14 residues. The CDR3 loop reads CAIKVGNSYNEQFF. CDR3 coding DNA: TGTGCCATCAAGGTGGGAAACTCCTACAATGAGCAGTTCTTC.

This clonotype is a singleton in its sample. This chain links TRBV20-1 with TRBJ2-7; a possible D gene is TRBD1 (5 bases). The V and J ends lost 6 bases and 3 bases respectively, with 15 bases between them. Germline V gives CDR1 DFQATT, CDR2 SNEGSKA (reference sequence). This CDR3 spans 13 amino acids. CDR3 amino acids: CSANSPGRYEQYF. In nucleotides, the CDR3 is TGCAGTGCCAACTCCCCAGGGCGCTACGAGCAGTACTTC.

This clonotype was seen a few times. The CDR3 loop is CASSLGRMAYEQYF. The CDR3 DNA reads as TGTGCCAGCAGCTTAGGGCGGATGGCCTACGAGCAGTACTTC. The rearrangement joins TRBV7-2 to TRBJ2-7, with D uncertain. This CDR3 has 14 amino acids. Germline CDR1 SGHTA, CDR2 FQGNSA. V dropped 1 base and J dropped 2 bases, with 9 bases sitting between them.

V usage is TRBV5-5 and J usage is TRBJ2-7, with 7 bases matching TRBD1. Germline CDR1 reads SGHKS; CDR2 reads YYEKEE (reference sequence). The V segment lost 6 bases and the J segment 0 bases; nucleotides outside the gene matches: 12. This CDR3 has 16 amino acids. The CDR3 nucleotides are TGTGCCAGCATTCTTGAGACGCAGGGGGACTCCTACGAGCAGTACTTC. Protein product: CASILETQGDSYEQYF.

The chain combines TRBV30 with TRBJ2-5; D might be TRBD2 (5 bases). This CDR3 spans 13 amino acids. V lost 4 bases, J lost 7 bases, and 16 bases lay in between. Germline CDR1 GTSNPN, CDR2 SVGIG (reference sequence). CDR3 protein: CAWKPAEVWTQYF. CDR3 nucleotides: TGTGCCTGGAAACCGGCGGAGGTGTGGACCCAGTACTTC.

The CDR3 nucleotides are TGTGCCAGCAGCTTGCTCACCGGGACGGGAGTAGGAGAGCAGTACTTC. It specifies CASSLLTGTGVGEQYF. V usage is TRBV11-2 and J usage is TRBJ2-7, with D possibly being TRBD2 (6 bases). Looked up from germline, CDR1 is SGHAT and CDR2 is FQNNGV. The V end lost 3 bases, the J end lost 7 bases, and 22 bases lay between the germline ends. This CDR3 spans 16 amino acids.

The gene calls are TRBV30 and TRBJ2-5; TRBD1 is a possible D gene (6 bases). The V end lost 8 bases, the J end lost 3 bases, and 13 bases lay between the germline ends. The CDR3 has 12 residues. The germline V gene has CDR1 GTSNPN and CDR2 SVGIG (reference sequence). The CDR3 DNA is TGTGCCGGGAATGGGGGCGAAGAGACCCAGTACTTC. This gives the protein CAGNGGEETQYF.

The CDR3: CASTPFISDTQYF. DNA of the CDR3: TGTGCCAGCACCCCATTCATCTCAGATACGCAGTATTTT. The J gene is TRBJ2-3, the V gene TRBV6-2 or TRBV6-3, with D hard to call. This CDR3 is built from 13 residues. CDR1 and CDR2 from the germline V gene are MNHEY and SVGEGT. V was trimmed by 7 bases and J by 4 bases, leaving 12 bases between them.

This clonotype appeared a few times. The rearrangement joins TRBV20-1 to TRBJ2-5; 8 bases agree with TRBD2. From germline, CDR1 is DFQATT and CDR2 SNEGSKA (reference sequence). The CDR3 runs 15 residues. V was pared by 5 bases and J by 5 bases, with 13 bases of the junction left unmatched. The CDR3 sequence is CSARIAGRRLETQYF. CDR3 bases: TGCAGTGCTCGGATAGCGGGACGGAGGCTGGAGACCCAGTACTTC.

This clonotype occurred a few times. The chain recombines TRBV7-9 with TRBJ1-2; D gene ambiguous. V was trimmed by 1 base and J by 7 bases, leaving 13 bases between them. Germline V gives CDR1 SEHNR, CDR2 FQNEAQ (reference sequence). CDR3 length: 14 residues. CDR3 protein: CASSLEPARVGYTF. The CDR3 DNA reads TGTGCCAGCAGCTTAGAGCCCGCGAGGGTTGGCTACACCTTC.

The chain recombines TRBV20-1 with TRBJ2-7; 8 bases are a match to TRBD1. The CDR3 is made up of 13 amino acids. Germline lookup yields CDR1 DFQATT and CDR2 SNEGSKA (reference sequence). Unmatched junction bases numbered 12, after V lost 5 bases and J lost 9 bases. The CDR3 is CSAGLPQTGGQYF. The CDR3 DNA reads as TGCAGTGCTGGCCTCCCCCAAACAGGGGGGCAGTACTTC.

The V gene is TRBV20-1, the J gene TRBJ2-4; D is unclear. The length of the CDR3 is 13 residues. CDR1 is DFQATT and CDR2 is SNEGSKA in the germline V gene (reference sequence). Trimming pared 6 bases from V and 2 bases from J, leaving 11 bases between. The CDR3 coding sequence is TGCAGTGCAAACTTAGTTTCCAAAAACATTCAGTACTTC. Translating it yields CSANLVSKNIQYF.

In its sample, this clonotype was seen a few times. The rearrangement joins TRBV12-3 or TRBV12-4 to TRBJ2-7; D gene unclear. CDR3 length: 16 residues. V was shortened by 5 bases and J by 7 bases, with 24 bases between the two germline ends. The CDR3 reads CASSTSVRATVHEQYF. The CDR3 region has the DNA TGTGCCAGCAGTACATCAGTACGGGCCACGGTTCATGAGCAGTACTTC.

This clonotype was detected once. The chain joins TRBV4-2 to TRBJ2-1; 9 positions match TRBD2. J gave up 1 base and V 1 base, and 5 bases lay outside the gene matches. Per the germline V gene, CDR1 is LGHNA and CDR2 is YNFKEQ. The CDR3 totals 17 residues. This chain's CDR3 is CASSQVLSGRSYNEQFF. As DNA, the CDR3 is TGTGCCAGCAGCCAAGTGCTTAGCGGGAGATCCTACAATGAGCAGTTCTTC.

The J gene is TRBJ2-1, the V gene TRBV7-2, with D hard to call. Trimming left V 6 bases short and J 9 bases short, with 15 bases between. CDR1 and CDR2 (germline): SGHTA, FQGNSA. The CDR3 totals 13 residues. CDR3 residues: CASRNYRVGEQFF. The CDR3 DNA is TGTGCCAGCAGGAACTACAGAGTAGGTGAGCAGTTCTTC.

The CDR3 region has the DNA TGTGCCAGCAGCCCGACTAGGGAGATCTCCTACGAGCAGTACTTC. This translates into CASSPTREISYEQYF. This sequence joins TRBV7-9 and TRBJ2-7; tentatively, D is TRBD2 (6 bases). From germline, CDR1 is SEHNR and CDR2 FQNEAQ (reference sequence). The CDR3 length is 15 residues. V lost 5 bases, J lost 0 bases, and 14 bases lay in between.

This clonotype was recorded a few times. J is TRBJ2-3 and V is TRBV20-1; TRBD1 might be the D (6 bases). The CDR3 contains 14 residues. V lost 5 bases, J lost 2 bases, and 14 bases lay in between. Looked up from germline, CDR1 is DFQATT and CDR2 is SNEGSKA (reference sequence). The DNA for the CDR3 is TGCAGTGCTCCACGAGGGGGTCCCACAGATACGCAGTATTTT. Its translation is CSAPRGGPTDTQYF.

This clonotype appeared a few times. J is TRBJ2-7 and V is TRBV20-1; TRBD2 agrees at 7 bases. The V segment lost 0 bases and the J segment 3 bases; nucleotides outside the gene matches: 5. The CDR3 totals 14 residues. Germline values: CDR1 DFQATT, CDR2 SNEGSKA (reference sequence). The CDR3 sequence: CSARDWDYIYEQYF. CDR3 bases: TGCAGTGCTAGAGATTGGGACTACATCTACGAGCAGTACTTC.